The 21 T cell receptor beta chains below were found in one sample sequenced in a study of CD8+ T cells in alopecia areata. cDNA reverse transcribed from extracted RNA served as the sequencing template. TCRdb's table, derived via immunoSEQ multiplex PCR, lists solely in-frame clones and lacks some. The sample shows 75,000 to 80,000 clones, approximately 72% of them seen only once. Noted treatment: oral pan-JAK inhibitor, 5-10 mg twice daily. The sequenced sample was CD8+ T cells sorted from blood, obtained at week 24, from a patient treated with tofacitinib. The receptor source for this set is a human donor with alopecia areata.

The genes are TRBV4-1 and TRBJ2-4; the D call may be TRBD1 or TRBD2 (5 bases each). The CDR3 totals 14 residues. CDR1 and CDR2 (germline): MGHRA, YSYEKL. Trimming took 0 bases from V and 8 from J, leaving 11 bases between them. CDR3 DNA: TGCGCCAGCAGCCAAGAAGACAGCGGAGACATTCAGTACTTC. This sequence encodes CASSQEDSGDIQYF.

This clone was seen a few times. The chain carries TRBV29-1 and TRBJ2-1; TRBD2 matches at 8 bases. CDR1 and CDR2 (germline): SQVTM, ANQGSEA. The CDR3 extends over 15 amino acids. With 4 bases clipped from V and 6 bases from J, the junction kept 11 bases outside the gene matches. The CDR3 bases are TGCAGCGTTGTAATTTCCCCCGGGACTAGCAATGAGCAGTTCTTC. Amino acids: CSVVISPGTSNEQFF.

The V gene is TRBV5-4, the J gene TRBJ2-3; 10 bases are shared with TRBD2. V dropped 4 bases and J dropped 4; count of bases not matched to a gene: 9. Germline values: CDR1 SGHNT, CDR2 YYREEE (reference sequence). CDR3 length: 16 amino acids. The chain's CDR3 is CASSTRAGGPADTQYF. CDR3 bases: TGTGCCAGCAGCACAAGAGCGGGAGGGCCCGCAGATACGCAGTATTTT. Looking up the rest from reference TRBV5-4 and TRBJ2-3 gives the full variable domain: ETGVTQSPTHLIKTRGQQVTLRCSSQSGHNTVSWYQQALGQGPQFIFQYYREEENGRGNFPPRFSGLQFPNYSSELNVNALELDDSALYLCASSTRAGGPADTQYFGPGTRLTVL.

J is TRBJ1-1 and V is TRBV4-1; D might be TRBD1 (5 bases). CDR3 size: 16 residues. Trimming removed 0 bases from V and 3 bases from J, with 14 bases in between. Germline-derived CDR1 and CDR2 are MGHRA and YSYEKL. CDR3 sequence reads: CASSQDHSGSDTEAFF. In nucleotides, the CDR3 is TGCGCCAGCAGCCAAGATCATTCAGGGAGCGACACTGAAGCTTTCTTT.

The J gene is TRBJ1-2, the V gene TRBV7-9; no clear D. From germline, CDR1 is SEHNR and CDR2 FQNEAQ (reference sequence). V dropped 0 bases and J dropped 3 bases, with 5 bases sitting between them. The length of the CDR3 is 13 residues. CDR3 sequence (DNA): TGTGCCAGCAGCTTAGCCGAGGACTATGGCTACACCTTC. It is translated as CASSLAEDYGYTF. The variable domain in full, completed from reference TRBV7-9 and TRBJ1-2, reads DTGVSQNPRHKITKRGQNVTFRCDPISEHNRLYWYRQTLGQGPEFLTYFQNEAQLEKSRLLSDRFSAERPKGSFSTLEIQRTEQGDSAMYLCASSLAEDYGYTFGSGTRLTVV.

The chain couples TRBV6-4 to TRBJ2-3; 7 bases align to TRBD1. V lost 3 bases to trimming and J lost 0 bases; unmatched junction nucleotides: 3. Per germline, CDR1 MRHNA and CDR2 SNTAGT. This CDR3 contains 15 residues. This CDR3 reads CASSETGFSTDTQYF. Written as DNA, the CDR3 is TGTGCCAGCAGTGAGACAGGGTTTAGCACAGATACGCAGTATTTT.

CDR3 sequence: CASSQDLKGLAGHSYEQYF. CDR3 bases: TGCGCCAGCAGCCAAGATCTTAAAGGACTAGCGGGGCACTCCTACGAGCAGTACTTC. The J gene is TRBJ2-7, the V gene TRBV4-3; TRBD2 agrees at 12 bases. The ends lost 0 bases at V and 0 bases at J; junction bases unmatched: 9. Germline loops: CDR1 LGHNA, CDR2 YSLEER. This CDR3 comprises 19 residues.

The chain recombines TRBV28 with TRBJ1-1, with D perhaps TRBD1 (5 bases). This CDR3 is 14 amino acids long. The ends were cut back, 3 bases at V and 7 bases at J, with 15 bases in the middle. The V gene's germline CDR1 is MDHEN and CDR2 SYDVKM. This chain's CDR3 is CASSLSRAGYEAFF. The CDR3 DNA is TGTGCCAGCAGTTTGAGTAGGGCAGGGTATGAAGCTTTCTTT.

The chain employs TRBV7-9 and TRBJ2-7; 10 positions match TRBD1. This CDR3 comprises 16 residues. V shed 4 bases, J shed 1 base, and the junction held 7 bases outside the gene matches. Per the germline V gene, CDR1 is SEHNR and CDR2 is FQNEAQ (reference sequence). The CDR3 loop reads CASSSPGQGPSYEQYF. The CDR3 DNA is TGTGCCAGCAGCTCGCCGGGACAGGGGCCTTCCTACGAGCAGTACTTC.

The DNA for the CDR3 is TGTGCCAGTAGTATACGCGGTTCCCAGCCCCAGCATTTT. This gives the protein CASSIRGSQPQHF. The chain has TRBV19 and TRBJ1-5; D gene ambiguous. Germline V CDR1 and CDR2: LNHDA, SQIVND (reference sequence). CDR3 length equals 13 residues. The germline V and J ends were trimmed by 2 bases and 7 bases, with 9 bases remaining between them.

The V and J genes are TRBV25-1 and TRBJ2-7; no firm D call. This CDR3 contains 14 residues. V lost 4 bases and J 2 bases, leaving 12 bases between the germline ends. From germline, CDR1 is MGHDK and CDR2 SYGVNS. This chain's CDR3 is CASSGRLIPYEQYF. The CDR3 region has the DNA TGTGCCAGCAGTGGAAGACTTATCCCCTACGAGCAGTACTTC.

V gene TRBV29-1 combines with J gene TRBJ2-3; TRBD1 is a possible D gene (5 bases). V was trimmed by 2 bases and J by 8 bases, leaving 8 bases between them. CDR1 and CDR2 from the germline V gene are SQVTM and ANQGSEA. The length of the CDR3 is 11 residues. CDR3 sequence reads: CSVELGPTQYF. The CDR3, as DNA: TGCAGCGTTGAATTGGGGCCTACGCAGTATTTT.

This clone occurred a few times. The chain recombines TRBV29-1 with TRBJ2-3, with TRBD2 matching 12 bases. CDR3 length: 14 residues. Looked up from germline, CDR1 is SQVTM and CDR2 is ANQGSEA. The ends lost 6 bases at V and 4 bases at J; junction bases unmatched: 5. CDR3 loop: CSVDLAGGADTQYF. DNA of the CDR3: TGCAGCGTGGACCTAGCGGGGGGGGCAGATACGCAGTATTTT.

This chain links TRBV14 with TRBJ2-1; 8 nucleotides line up with TRBD1. CDR1 and CDR2 (germline): SGHDN, FVKESK. CDR3 size: 20 residues. Trimming took 0 bases from V and 5 from J; bases not matched to a gene: 18. The CDR3 region is CASSQDESTGGFIYNNEQFF. The CDR3 DNA is TGTGCCAGCAGCCAAGATGAAAGCACAGGGGGGTTCATTTACAACAATGAGCAGTTCTTC.

The genes are TRBV27 and TRBJ2-1; D is perhaps TRBD2 (6 bases). Per germline, CDR1 MNHEY and CDR2 SMNVEV (reference sequence). Trimming stripped 4 bases from V and 8 bases from J, with 12 bases between. The CDR3 contains 13 residues. CDR3 sequence (DNA): TGTGCCAGCAGTTCCGCACTAGCCTATGAGCAGTTCTTC. Its translation is CASSSALAYEQFF.

V usage is TRBV27 and J usage is TRBJ1-1, with a possible D match to TRBD1 (5 bases). CDR1 and CDR2 from the germline V gene are MNHEY and SMNVEV (reference sequence). Trimming pared 1 base from V and 1 base from J, leaving 7 bases between. The CDR3 totals 14 residues. CDR3 nucleotides: TGTGCCAGCAGTTTATGGGGCGGGAACACTGAAGCTTTCTTT. It encodes CASSLWGGNTEAFF.

The chain links TRBV5-1 to TRBJ1-1; 9 positions agree with TRBD1. CDR1 and CDR2 from the germline V gene are SGHRS and YFSETQ. After removal of 4 bases from V and 3 bases from J, the junction contained 4 bases not matched to a gene. This CDR3 is built from 14 residues. CDR3 loop: CASSGTGRDTEAFF. CDR3 sequence (DNA): TGCGCCAGCAGCGGGACAGGGAGGGACACTGAAGCTTTCTTT.

The chain carries TRBV18 and TRBJ2-1; D remains unclear. Germline CDR1 and CDR2: KGHSH and LQKENI. The CDR3 has 15 residues. V lost 5 bases, J lost 2 bases, and 13 bases lay in between. CDR3 loop: CASSMTHFTYNEQFF. CDR3 DNA: TGTGCCAGCTCAATGACACATTTTACCTACAATGAGCAGTTCTTC. Looking up the rest from reference TRBV18 and TRBJ2-1 gives the full variable domain: NAGVMQNPRHLVRRRGQEARLRCSPMKGHSHVYWYRQLPEEGLKFMVYLQKENIIDESGMPKERFSAEFPKEGPSILRIQQVVRGDSAAYFCASSMTHFTYNEQFFGPGTRLTVL.

J is TRBJ2-3 and V is TRBV5-1; 10 bases line up with TRBD1. The ends lost 4 bases at V and 4 bases at J; junction bases unmatched: 12. The germline CDR1 and CDR2 sequences are SGHRS and YFSETQ. The CDR3 runs to 17 residues. As DNA, the CDR3 is TGCGCCAGCAGCCCCAAAAATCGGGACAGGGGATCAGATACGCAGTATTTT. This encodes CASSPKNRDRGSDTQYF.

This clone was seen a handful of times. The V and J genes are TRBV4-3 and TRBJ1-5; no clear D. Trimming removed 0 bases from V and 4 bases from J, with 7 bases in between. There are 14 residues in the CDR3. In germline, CDR1 is LGHNA, CDR2 YSLEER. In nucleotides, the CDR3 is TGCGCCAGCAGCCAAGAAAACAGAAATCAGCCCCAGCATTTT. This gives the protein CASSQENRNQPQHF.

This rearrangement joins TRBV7-3 to TRBJ2-5; D might be TRBD2 (6 bases). Trimming shortened V by 5 bases and J by 3 bases, and 13 bases separated the two germline ends. The CDR3 has 14 residues. Germline V gene data show CDR1 as SGHTA and CDR2 as FQGTGA. CDR3 in DNA: TGTGCCAGCAGCCTCACAGGCGGGGAAGAGACCCAGTACTTC. It specifies CASSLTGGEETQYF.